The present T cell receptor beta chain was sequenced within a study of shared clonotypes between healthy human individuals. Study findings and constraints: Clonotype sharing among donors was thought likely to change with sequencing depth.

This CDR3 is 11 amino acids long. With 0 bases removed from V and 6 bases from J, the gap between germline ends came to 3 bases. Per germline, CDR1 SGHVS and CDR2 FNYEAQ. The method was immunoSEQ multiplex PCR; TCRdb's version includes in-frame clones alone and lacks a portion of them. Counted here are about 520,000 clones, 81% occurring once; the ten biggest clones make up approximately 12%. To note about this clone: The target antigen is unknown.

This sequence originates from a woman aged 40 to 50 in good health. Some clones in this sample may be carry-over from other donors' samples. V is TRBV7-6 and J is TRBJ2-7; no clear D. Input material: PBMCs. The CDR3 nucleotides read TGTGCCAGCAGCTTAGCAGGCGAGCAGTACTTC. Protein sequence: CASSLAGEQYF.